The T cell receptor beta chain described here comes from a study of control samples from healthy donors and cancer patients. Produced via immunoSEQ multiplex PCR; TCRdb's table is partial and in-frame only. The sample gives roughly 150,000 clones, 80% to 90% of which show up once; approximately 1.8% is in the top ten. Trimming at V came to 0 bases and at J to 8 bases, leaving 7 bases not matched to a gene. CDR3 length: 16 residues. CDR1 and CDR2 from the germline V gene are SGHAT and FQNNGV. The rearrangement uses TRBV11-2 and TRBJ1-4; 9 bases line up with TRBD1. Sequenced input: blood. The clonotype originates from a man between 18 and 35 years old in good health. DNA of the CDR3: TGTGCCAGCAGCTTAGAAGGTACAGGGGGCGTCGAAAAACTGTTTTTT. Amino acid sequence: CASSLEGTGGVEKLFF.